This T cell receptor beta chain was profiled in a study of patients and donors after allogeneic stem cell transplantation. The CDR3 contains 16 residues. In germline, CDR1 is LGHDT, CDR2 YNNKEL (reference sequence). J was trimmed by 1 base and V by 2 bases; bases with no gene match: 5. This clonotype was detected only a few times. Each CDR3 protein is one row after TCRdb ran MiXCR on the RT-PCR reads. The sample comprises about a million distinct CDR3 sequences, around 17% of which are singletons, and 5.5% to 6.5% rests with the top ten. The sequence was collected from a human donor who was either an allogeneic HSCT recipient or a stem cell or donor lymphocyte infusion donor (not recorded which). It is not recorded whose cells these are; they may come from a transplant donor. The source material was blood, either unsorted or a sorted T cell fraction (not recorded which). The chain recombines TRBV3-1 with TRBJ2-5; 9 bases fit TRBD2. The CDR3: CASSQYVAGAQETQYF. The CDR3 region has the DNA TGTGCCAGCAGCCAATACGTAGCGGGGGCCCAAGAGACCCAGTACTTC.